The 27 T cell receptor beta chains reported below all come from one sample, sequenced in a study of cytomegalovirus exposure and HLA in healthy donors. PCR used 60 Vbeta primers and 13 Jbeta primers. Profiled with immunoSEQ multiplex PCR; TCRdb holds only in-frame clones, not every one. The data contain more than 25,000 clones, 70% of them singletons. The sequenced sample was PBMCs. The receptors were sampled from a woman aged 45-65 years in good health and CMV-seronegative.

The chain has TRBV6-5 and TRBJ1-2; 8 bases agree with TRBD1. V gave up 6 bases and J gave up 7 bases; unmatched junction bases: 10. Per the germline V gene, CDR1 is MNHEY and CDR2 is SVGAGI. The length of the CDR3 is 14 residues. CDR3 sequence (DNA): TGTGCCAGCAGCCTGACAGGGGCTTGGAGTGGCTACACCTTC. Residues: CASSLTGAWSGYTF.

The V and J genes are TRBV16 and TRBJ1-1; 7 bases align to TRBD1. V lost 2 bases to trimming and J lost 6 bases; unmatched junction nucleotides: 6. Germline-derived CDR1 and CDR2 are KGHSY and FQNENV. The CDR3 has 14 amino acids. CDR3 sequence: CASSQPGGIAEAFF. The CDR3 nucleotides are TGTGCCAGCAGCCAACCAGGGGGGATTGCTGAAGCTTTCTTT. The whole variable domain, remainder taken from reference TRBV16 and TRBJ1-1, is GEEVAQTPKHLVRGEGQKAKLYCAPIKGHSYVFWYQQVLKNEFKFLISFQNENVFDETGMPKERFSAKCLPNSPCSLEIQATKLEDSAVYFCASSQPGGIAEAFFGQGTRLTVV.

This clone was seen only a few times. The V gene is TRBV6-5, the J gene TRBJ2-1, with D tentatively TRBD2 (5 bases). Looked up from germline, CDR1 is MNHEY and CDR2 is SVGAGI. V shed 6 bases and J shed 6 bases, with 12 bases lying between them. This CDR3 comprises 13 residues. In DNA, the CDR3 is TGTGCCAGCAGCGAGCTAGCAAGCAATGAGCAGTTCTTC. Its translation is CASSELASNEQFF.

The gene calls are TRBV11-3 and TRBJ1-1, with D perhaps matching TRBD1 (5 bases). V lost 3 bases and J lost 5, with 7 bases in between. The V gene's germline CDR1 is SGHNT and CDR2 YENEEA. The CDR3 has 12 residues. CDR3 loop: CASSFGHTEAFF. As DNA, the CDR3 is TGTGCCAGCAGCTTCGGACATACTGAAGCTTTCTTT.

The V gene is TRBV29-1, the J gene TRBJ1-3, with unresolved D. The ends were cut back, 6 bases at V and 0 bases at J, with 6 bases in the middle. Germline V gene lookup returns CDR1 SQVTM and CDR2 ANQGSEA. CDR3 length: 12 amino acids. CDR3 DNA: TGCAGCGTGGGAGCCTCTGGAAACACCATATATTTT. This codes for CSVGASGNTIYF.

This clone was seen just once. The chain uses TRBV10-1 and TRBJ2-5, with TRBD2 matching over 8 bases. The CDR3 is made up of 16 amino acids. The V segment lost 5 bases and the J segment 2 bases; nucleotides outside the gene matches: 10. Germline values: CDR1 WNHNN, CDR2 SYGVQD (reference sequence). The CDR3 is CASSSGRAGDQETQYF. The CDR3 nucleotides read TGCGCCAGCAGTTCCGGGAGAGCGGGGGATCAAGAGACCCAGTACTTC.

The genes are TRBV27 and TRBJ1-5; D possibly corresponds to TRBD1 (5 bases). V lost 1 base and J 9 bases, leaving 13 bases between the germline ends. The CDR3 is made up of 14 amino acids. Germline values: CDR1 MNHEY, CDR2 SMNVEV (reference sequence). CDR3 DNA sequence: TGTGCCAGCAGTTTATTAAGGGGCCTTTGGCCCCAGCATTTT. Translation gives CASSLLRGLWPQHF.

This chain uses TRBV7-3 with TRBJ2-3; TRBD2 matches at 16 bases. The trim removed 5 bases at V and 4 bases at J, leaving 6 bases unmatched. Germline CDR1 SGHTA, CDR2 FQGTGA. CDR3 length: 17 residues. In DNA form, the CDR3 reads TGTGCCAGCAGCGTGGGACTAGCGGGAGGGTTGGCAGATACGCAGTATTTT. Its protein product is CASSVGLAGGLADTQYF.

Here the CDR3 reads CATSRDSDSPLHF. CDR3 DNA sequence: TGTGCCACCAGCAGAGACTCCGATTCACCCCTCCACTTT. This chain joins TRBV15 and TRBJ1-6; no clear D. Per the germline V gene, CDR1 is LNHNV and CDR2 is YYDKDF (reference sequence). The CDR3 length is 13 residues. With 0 bases removed from V and 8 bases from J, the gap between germline ends came to 5 bases. Looking up the rest from reference TRBV15 and TRBJ1-6 gives the full variable domain: DAMVIQNPRYQVTQFGKPVTLSCSQTLNHNVMYWYQQKSSQAPKLLFHYYDKDFNNEADTPDNFQSRRPNTSFCFLDIRSPGLGDTAMYLCATSRDSDSPLHFGNGTRLTVT.

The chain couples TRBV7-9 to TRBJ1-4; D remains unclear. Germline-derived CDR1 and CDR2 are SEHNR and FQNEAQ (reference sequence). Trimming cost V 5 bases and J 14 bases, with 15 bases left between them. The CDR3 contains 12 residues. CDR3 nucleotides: TGTGCCAGCAGCAGAGAGTCCGGAGGGCTGTTTTTT. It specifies CASSRESGGLFF.

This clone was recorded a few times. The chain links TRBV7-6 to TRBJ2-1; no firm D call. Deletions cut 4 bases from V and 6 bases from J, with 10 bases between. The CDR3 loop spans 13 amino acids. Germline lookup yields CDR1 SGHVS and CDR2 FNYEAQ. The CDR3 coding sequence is TGTGCCAGCAGCTCTGCATACTTCAATGAGCAGTTCTTC. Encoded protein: CASSSAYFNEQFF. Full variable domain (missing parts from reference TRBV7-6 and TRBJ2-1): GAGVSQSPRYKVTKRGQDVALRCDPISGHVSLYWYRQALGQGPEFLTYFNYEAQQDKSGLPNDRFSAERPEGSISTLTIQRTEQRDSAMYRCASSSAYFNEQFFGPGTRLTVL.

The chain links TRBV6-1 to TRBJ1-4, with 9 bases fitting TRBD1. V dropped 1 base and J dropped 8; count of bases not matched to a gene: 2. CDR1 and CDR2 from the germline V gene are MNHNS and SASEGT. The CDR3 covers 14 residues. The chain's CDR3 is CASSEGGTGEKLFF. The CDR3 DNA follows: TGTGCCAGCAGTGAAGGAGGGACAGGGGAAAAACTGTTTTTT.

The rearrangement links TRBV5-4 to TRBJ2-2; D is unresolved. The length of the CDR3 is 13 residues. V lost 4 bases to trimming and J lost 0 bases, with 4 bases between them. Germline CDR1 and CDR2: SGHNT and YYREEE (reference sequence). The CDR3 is CASSLANTGELFF. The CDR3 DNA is TGTGCCAGCAGCCTCGCGAACACCGGGGAGCTGTTTTTT.

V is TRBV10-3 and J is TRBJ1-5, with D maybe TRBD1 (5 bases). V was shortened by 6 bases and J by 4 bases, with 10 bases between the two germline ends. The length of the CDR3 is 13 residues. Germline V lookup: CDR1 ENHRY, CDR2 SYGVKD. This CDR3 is CAISNDRNQPQHF. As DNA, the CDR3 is TGTGCCATCAGCAATGACAGAAATCAGCCCCAGCATTTT.

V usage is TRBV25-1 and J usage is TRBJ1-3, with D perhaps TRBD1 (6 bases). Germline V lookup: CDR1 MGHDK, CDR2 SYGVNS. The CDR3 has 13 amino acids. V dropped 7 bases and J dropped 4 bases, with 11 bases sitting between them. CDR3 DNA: TGTGCCAGCACGCCAGGGGAAGGAAACACCATATATTTT. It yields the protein CASTPGEGNTIYF.

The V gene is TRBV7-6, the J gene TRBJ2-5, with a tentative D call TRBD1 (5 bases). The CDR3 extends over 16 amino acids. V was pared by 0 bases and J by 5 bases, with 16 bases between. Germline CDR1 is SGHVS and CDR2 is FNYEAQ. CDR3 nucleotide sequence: TGTGCCAGCAGCTTAGCGCCGGCAGTGGGGCAGGAGACCCAGTACTTC. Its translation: CASSLAPAVGQETQYF. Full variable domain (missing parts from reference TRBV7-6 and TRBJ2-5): GAGVSQSPRYKVTKRGQDVALRCDPISGHVSLYWYRQALGQGPEFLTYFNYEAQQDKSGLPNDRFSAERPEGSISTLTIQRTEQRDSAMYRCASSLAPAVGQETQYFGPGTRLLVL.

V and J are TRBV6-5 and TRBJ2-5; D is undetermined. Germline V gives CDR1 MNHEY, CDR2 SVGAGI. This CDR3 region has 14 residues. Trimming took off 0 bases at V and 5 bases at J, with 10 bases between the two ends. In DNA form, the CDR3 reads TGTGCCAGCAGTTACTCCGAGGCGATCGAGACCCAGTACTTC. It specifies CASSYSEAIETQYF.

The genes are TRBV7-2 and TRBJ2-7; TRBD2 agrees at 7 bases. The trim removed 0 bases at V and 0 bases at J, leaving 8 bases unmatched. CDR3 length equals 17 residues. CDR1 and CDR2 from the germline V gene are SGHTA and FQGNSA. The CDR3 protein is CASSLAPAGALSYEQYF. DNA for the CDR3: TGTGCCAGCAGCTTAGCCCCCGCGGGAGCACTCTCCTACGAGCAGTACTTC.

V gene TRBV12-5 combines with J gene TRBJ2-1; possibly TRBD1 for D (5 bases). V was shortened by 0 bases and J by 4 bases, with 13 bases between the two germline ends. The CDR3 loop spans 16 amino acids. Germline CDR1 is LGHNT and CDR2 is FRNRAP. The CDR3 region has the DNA TGTGCTAGTGGTTTGGTACAGGCGCACTCTTACAATGAGCAGTTCTTC. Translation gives CASGLVQAHSYNEQFF.

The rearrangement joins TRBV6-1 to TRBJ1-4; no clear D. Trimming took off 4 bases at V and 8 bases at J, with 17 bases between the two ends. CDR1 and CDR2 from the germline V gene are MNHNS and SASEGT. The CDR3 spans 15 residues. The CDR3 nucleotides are TGTGCCAGCAGTGCCCTAGGCGGGGTTACCGAAAAACTGTTTTTT. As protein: CASSALGGVTEKLFF.

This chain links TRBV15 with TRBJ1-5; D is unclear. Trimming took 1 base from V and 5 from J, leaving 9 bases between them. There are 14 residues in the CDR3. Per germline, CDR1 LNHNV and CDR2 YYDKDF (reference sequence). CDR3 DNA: TGTGCCACCAGCAGAGCCGGGGAGTATCAGCCCCAGCATTTT. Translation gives CATSRAGEYQPQHF.

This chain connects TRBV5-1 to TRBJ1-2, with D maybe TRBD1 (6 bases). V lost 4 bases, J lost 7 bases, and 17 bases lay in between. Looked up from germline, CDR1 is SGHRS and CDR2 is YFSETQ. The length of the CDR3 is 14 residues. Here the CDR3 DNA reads TGCGCCAGCAGCGACAAACGGAACAGGGTTGGCTACACCTTC. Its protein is CASSDKRNRVGYTF.

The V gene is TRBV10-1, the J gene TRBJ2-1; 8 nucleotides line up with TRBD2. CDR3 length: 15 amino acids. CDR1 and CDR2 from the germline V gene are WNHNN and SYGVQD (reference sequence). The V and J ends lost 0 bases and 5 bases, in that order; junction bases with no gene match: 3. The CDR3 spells CASSESGREDNEQFF. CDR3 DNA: TGCGCCAGCAGTGAGTCGGGGCGGGAGGACAATGAGCAGTTCTTC.

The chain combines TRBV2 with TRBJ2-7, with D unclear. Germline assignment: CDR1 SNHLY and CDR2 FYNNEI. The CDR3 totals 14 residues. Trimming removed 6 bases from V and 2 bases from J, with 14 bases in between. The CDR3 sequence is CASRAWNQAYEQYF. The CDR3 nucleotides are TGTGCCAGCAGAGCATGGAATCAGGCCTACGAGCAGTACTTC.

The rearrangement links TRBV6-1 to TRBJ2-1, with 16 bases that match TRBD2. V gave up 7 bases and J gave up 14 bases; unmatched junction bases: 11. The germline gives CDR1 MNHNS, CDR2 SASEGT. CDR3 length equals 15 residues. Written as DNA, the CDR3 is TGTGCCAGCACCCAAGGGGGACTAGCGGGAGGGAGGGAGTTCTTC. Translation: CASTQGGLAGGREFF.

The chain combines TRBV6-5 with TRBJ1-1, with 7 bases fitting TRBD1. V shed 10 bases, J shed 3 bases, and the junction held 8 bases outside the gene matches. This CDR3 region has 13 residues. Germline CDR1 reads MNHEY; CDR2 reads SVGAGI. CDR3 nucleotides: TGTGCCACCGGGGACAGCCGAGACACTGAAGCTTTCTTT. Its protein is CATGDSRDTEAFF.

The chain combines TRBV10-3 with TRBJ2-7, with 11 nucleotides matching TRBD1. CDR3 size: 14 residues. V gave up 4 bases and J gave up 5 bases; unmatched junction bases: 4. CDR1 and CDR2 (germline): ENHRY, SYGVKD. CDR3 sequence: CAISAGQGAHEQYF. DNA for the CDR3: TGTGCCATCAGTGCAGGACAGGGGGCCCACGAGCAGTACTTC.